This T cell receptor (beta chain) was identified during a study of cytomegalovirus exposure and HLA in healthy donors. The study, taken as a whole, reports: Donors were assumed by presence/absence analyses to have roughly uniform sequencing depth. Some V segments, TRBV6-2 and TRBV6-3 among them, were indistinguishable and were therefore excluded.

Germline V gene sequence: CDR1 KGHSH, CDR2 LQKENI. This CDR3 spans 14 amino acids. Trimming cost V 8 bases and J 1 base; bases outside gene matches: 8. Vbeta (60) and Jbeta (13) primers were used in the PCR. Generated by immunoSEQ multiplex PCR, the TCRdb table keeps only in-frame clones and is missing some. Of 150,000 to 200,000 clones in the sample, around 84% were seen once. Only one count was recorded for this clone. Its specificity is unknown. The clonotype was recovered from a woman aged 18-29 years in good health and CMV-seronegative. The sequenced sample consisted of PBMCs. V is TRBV18 and J is TRBJ2-7; 7 nucleotides line up with TRBD2. CDR3 residues: CASERSSGSYEQYF. CDR3 nucleotides: TGTGCCAGCGAGAGGTCTAGCGGTTCCTACGAGCAGTACTTC.